This TCR beta chain emerged from a study of shared T cell receptors in the human thymus. TCRdb keeps only in-frame clones here, not all; method: immunoSEQ multiplex PCR. The sample shows more than 550,000 clones, more than 70% of them seen only once. These same records also appear under a second study, on human thymus T cells. Per that study: Corrective surgery for congenital heart defects was being performed on the healthy Finnish infants who were the donors.

Input material: thymocytes. The clonotype was recovered from a boy under three years old with a congenital heart defect.

The CDR3 sequence is CAWSPIQGLKEKLFF. The CDR3 DNA sequence: TGTGCCTGGAGCCCAATCCAGGGACTGAAGGAAAAACTGTTTTTT. This chain joins TRBV30 and TRBJ1-4, with a weak D call TRBD1 (5 bases). Trimming stripped 3 bases from V and 8 bases from J, with 19 bases between. The CDR3 spans 15 residues. The germline V gene encodes CDR1 GTSNPN and CDR2 SVGIG (reference sequence).